This TCR beta chain was retrieved from a study of blood T cell repertoires in COVID-19. Study summary: The cDNA or gDNA used as material had been derived from T cells, B-cell-depleted T cells, or PBMCs.

Clones were read by immunoSEQ multiplex PCR, and TCRdb kept only the in-frame ones, dropping some. The sample consists of some 27,000 clones, about 80% of them appearing once. The V and J ends lost 6 bases and 5 bases respectively, with 17 bases between them. Germline V gene lookup returns CDR1 MNHEY and CDR2 SVGAGI. The CDR3 totals 14 residues. The V gene is TRBV6-5, the J gene TRBJ2-7; the D gene is possibly TRBD1 (6 bases). Sequencing input: peripheral blood. The origin of this receptor is a man between 70 and 80 years old with acute or convalescent COVID-19. The CDR3 here is CASSRQVSLHEQYF. CDR3 nucleotides: TGTGCCAGCAGCCGACAGGTGTCTCTCCACGAGCAGTACTTC.